By frequency in the sample, the clone carrying this TCR beta chain is medium-sized. Its target is not known. The record originates from a study of T cell repertoires in aging, cancer and after chemotherapy. The study, taken as a whole, reports: Untreated cancer patients had significantly lower blood TCR diversity than age-matched healthy donors. Median generation probability rose over the chemotherapy interval in each cancer cohort, suggesting rebound thymic output. No conclusions about immunological memory after chemotherapy can be drawn from the repertoire data.

TCR beta rearrangements were amplified from peripheral blood genomic DNA. Trimming removed 0 bases from V and 3 bases from J, with 11 bases in between. Per the germline V gene, CDR1 is MNHEY and CDR2 is SMNVEV (reference sequence). This CDR3 comprises 16 residues. TRB rearrangements spanning V, D and J were amplified using mixed TRB-A/B primers. TCRdb re-called the multiplex PCR reads with MiXCR, one entry per CDR3 protein. Of some 2,000 distinct CDR3 sequences listed, 20% to 30% are singletons. The sample was blood. V gene TRBV27 combines with J gene TRBJ2-2; D may correspond to TRBD1 or TRBD2 (5 bases each). The clonotype was recovered from a human donor with a solid tumor. The DNA of the CDR3 is TGTGCCAGCAGTTTATCGACGGGGCTGTACACCGGGGAGCTGTTTTTT. This codes for CASSLSTGLYTGELFF.